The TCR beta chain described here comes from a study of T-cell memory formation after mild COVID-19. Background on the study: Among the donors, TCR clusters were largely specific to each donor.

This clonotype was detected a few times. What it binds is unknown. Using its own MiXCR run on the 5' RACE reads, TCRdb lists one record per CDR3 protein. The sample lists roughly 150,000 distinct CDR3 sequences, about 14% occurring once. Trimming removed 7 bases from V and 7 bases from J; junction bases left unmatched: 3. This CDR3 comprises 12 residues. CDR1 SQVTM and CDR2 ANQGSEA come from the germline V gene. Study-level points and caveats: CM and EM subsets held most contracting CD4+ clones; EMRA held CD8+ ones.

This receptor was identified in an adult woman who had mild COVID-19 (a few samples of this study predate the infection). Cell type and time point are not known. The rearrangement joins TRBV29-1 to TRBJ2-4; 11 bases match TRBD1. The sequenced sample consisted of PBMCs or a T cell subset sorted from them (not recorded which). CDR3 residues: CSAGTGGNIQYF. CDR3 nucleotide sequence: TGCAGCGCCGGGACAGGGGGGAACATTCAGTACTTC.